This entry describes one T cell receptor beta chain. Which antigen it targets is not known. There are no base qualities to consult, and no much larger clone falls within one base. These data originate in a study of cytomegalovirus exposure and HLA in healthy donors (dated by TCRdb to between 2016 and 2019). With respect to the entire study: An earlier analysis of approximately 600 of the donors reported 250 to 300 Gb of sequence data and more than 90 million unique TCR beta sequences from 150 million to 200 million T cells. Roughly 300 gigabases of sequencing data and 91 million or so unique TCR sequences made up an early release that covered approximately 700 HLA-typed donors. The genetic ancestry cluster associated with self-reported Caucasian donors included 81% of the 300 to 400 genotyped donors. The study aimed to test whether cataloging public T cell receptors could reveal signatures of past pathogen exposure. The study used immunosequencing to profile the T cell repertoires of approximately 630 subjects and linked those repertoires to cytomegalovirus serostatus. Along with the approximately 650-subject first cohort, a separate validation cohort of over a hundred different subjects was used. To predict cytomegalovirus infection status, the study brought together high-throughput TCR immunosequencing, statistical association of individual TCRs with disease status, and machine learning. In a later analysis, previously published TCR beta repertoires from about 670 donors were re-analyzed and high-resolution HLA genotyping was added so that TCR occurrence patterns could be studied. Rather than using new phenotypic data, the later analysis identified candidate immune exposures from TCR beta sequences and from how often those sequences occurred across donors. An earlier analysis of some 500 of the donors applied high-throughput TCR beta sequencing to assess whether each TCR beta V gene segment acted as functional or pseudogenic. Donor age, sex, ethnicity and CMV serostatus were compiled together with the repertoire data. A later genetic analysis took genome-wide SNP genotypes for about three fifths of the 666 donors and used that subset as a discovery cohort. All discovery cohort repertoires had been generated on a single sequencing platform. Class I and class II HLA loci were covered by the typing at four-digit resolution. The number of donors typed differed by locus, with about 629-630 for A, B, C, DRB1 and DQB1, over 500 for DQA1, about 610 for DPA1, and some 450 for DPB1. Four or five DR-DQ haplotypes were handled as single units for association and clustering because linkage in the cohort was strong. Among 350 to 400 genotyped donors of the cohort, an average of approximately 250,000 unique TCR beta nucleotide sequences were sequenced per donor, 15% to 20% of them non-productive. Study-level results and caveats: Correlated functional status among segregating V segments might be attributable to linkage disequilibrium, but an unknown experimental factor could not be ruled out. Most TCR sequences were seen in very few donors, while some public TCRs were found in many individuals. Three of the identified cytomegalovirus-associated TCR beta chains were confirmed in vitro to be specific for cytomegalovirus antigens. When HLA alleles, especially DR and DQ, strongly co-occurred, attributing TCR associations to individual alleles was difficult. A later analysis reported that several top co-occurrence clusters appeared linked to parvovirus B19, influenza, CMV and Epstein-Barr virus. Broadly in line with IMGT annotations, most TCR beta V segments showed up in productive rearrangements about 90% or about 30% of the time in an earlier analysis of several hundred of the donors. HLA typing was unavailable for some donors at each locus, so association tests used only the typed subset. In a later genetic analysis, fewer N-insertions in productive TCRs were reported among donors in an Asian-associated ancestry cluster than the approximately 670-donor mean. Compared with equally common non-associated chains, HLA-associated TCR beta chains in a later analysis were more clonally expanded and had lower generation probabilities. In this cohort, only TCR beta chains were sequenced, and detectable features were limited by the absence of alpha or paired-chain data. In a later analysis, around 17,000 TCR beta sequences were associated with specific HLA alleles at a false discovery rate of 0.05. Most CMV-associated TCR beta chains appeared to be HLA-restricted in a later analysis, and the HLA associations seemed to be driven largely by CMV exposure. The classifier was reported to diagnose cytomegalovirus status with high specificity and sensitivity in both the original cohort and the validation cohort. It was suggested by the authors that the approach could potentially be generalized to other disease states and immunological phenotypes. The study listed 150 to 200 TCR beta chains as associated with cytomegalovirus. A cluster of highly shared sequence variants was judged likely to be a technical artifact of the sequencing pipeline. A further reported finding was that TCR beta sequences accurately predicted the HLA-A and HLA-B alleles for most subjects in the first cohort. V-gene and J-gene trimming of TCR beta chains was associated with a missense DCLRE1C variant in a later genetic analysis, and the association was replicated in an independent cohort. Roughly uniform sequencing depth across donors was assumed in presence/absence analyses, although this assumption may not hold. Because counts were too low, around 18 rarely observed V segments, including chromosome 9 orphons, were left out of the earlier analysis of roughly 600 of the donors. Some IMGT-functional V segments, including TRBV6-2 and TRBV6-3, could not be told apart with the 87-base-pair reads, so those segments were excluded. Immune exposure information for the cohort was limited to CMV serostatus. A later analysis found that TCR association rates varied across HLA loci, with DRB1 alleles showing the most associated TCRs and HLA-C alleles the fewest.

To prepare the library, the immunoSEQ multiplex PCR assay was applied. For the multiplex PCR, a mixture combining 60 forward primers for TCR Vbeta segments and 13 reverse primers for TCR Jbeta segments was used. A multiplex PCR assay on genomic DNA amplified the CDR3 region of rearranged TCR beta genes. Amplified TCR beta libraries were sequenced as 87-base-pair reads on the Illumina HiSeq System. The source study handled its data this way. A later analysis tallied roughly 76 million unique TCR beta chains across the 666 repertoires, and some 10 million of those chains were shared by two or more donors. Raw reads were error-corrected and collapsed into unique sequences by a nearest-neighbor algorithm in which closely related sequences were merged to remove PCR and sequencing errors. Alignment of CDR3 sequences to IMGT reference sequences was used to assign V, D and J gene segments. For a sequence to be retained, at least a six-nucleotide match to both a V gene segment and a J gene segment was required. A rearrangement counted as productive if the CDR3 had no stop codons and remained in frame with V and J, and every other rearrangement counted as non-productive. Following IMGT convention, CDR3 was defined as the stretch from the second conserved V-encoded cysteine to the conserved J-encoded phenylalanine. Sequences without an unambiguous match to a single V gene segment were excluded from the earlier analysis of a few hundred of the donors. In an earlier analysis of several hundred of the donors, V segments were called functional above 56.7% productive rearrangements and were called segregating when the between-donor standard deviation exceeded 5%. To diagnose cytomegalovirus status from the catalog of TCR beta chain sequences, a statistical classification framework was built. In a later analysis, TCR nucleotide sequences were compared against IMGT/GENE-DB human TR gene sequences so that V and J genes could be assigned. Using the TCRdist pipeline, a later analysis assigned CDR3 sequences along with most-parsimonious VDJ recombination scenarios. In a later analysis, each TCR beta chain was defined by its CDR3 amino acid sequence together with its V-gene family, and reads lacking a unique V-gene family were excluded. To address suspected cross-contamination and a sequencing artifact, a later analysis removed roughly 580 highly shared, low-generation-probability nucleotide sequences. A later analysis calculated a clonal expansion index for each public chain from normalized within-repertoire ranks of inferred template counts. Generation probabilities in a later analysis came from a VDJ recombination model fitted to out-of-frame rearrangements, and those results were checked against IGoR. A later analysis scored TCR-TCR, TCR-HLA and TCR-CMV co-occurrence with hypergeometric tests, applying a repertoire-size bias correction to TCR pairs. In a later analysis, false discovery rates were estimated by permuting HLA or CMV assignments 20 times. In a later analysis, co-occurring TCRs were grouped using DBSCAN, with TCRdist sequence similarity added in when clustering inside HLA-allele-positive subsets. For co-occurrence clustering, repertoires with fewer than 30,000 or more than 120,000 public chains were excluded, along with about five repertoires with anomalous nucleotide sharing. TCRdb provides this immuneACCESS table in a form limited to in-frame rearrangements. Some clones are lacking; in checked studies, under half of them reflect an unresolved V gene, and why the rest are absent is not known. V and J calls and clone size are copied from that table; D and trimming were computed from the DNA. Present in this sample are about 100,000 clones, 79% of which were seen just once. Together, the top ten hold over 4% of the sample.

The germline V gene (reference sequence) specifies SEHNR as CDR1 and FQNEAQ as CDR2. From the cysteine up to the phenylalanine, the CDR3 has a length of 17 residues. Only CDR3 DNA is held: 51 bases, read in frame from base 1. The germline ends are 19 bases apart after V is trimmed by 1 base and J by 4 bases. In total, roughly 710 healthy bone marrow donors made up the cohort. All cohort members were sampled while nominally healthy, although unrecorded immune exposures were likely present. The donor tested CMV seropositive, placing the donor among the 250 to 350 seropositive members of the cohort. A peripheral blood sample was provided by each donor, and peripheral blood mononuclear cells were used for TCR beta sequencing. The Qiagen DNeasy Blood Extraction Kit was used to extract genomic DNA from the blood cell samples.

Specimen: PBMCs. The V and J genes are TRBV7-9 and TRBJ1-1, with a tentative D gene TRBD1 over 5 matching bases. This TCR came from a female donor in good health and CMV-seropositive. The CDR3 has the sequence CASSLGGRLGGGTEAFF. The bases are TGTGCCAGCAGCTTAGGAGGCAGACTCGGCGGGGGCACTGAAGCTTTCTTT.